The rows below give T cell receptor beta chains drawn from one sample of a study of blood T cells in healthy people across ages. TCRdb fed the 5' RACE reads into MiXCR, producing one record per CDR3 protein. The repertoire holds about 1,400,000 distinct CDR3 sequences, with 59% as singletons. Sequenced: blood. Source of these receptors: a man between 18 and 29 years old in good health. CDR3s include the opening cysteine and the closing phenylalanine or tryptophan. Size values are once, few and many counts, or a class for expanded clones, and some rows have none.

abundance | j_gene | v_gene | CDR3aa
- | TRBJ1-2 | TRBV5-1 | CASSLAPSISYGYTF
- | - | TRBV5-1 | CASRSSRGIGETQYF
- | TRBJ1-1 | TRBV27 | CASSHPQGPFTEAFF
- | TRBJ1-2 | TRBV4-1 | CASSQEWTERYGYTF
- | TRBJ1-1 | TRBV5-1 | CASSLTGRETEAFF
- | TRBJ2-7 | TRBV7-9 | CASSGDRGYYEQYF
- | TRBJ1-2 | TRBV5-1 | CASSLDGQGVNYGYTF
- | TRBJ2-3 | TRBV7-2 | CASSLEVGGTDTQYF
- | TRBJ2-1 | TRBV20-1 | CSARPDTRGINNEQFF
- | TRBJ1-1 | TRBV28 | CASKLGQGSTEAFF
once | TRBJ1-6 | TRBV4-2 | CASSQDRTGGSYSPLHF
- | TRBJ1-2 | TRBV20-1 | CSAREGTGNYGYTF
- | TRBJ1-1 | TRBV9 | CASSVAGAGTEAFF
once | TRBJ2-7 | TRBV20-1 | CSAREGASKMWEQYF
- | TRBJ2-4 | TRBV20-1 | CSARGFRDSSVDWYF
- | TRBJ2-4 | TRBV6-5 | CASSYERGKEQYF
few | TRBJ1-2 | TRBV15 | CATSRGGVDRGYTF
- | TRBJ2-1 | TRBV29-1 | CSVGVGAFFYNEQFF
few | TRBJ2-4 | TRBV29-1 | CSVDSDRGTIQYF
- | TRBJ2-1 | TRBV7-2 | CASSLARGGGIYNEQFF
- | TRBJ2-3 | TRBV7-8 | CASSLASGRHTQYF